The clone carrying this TCR beta chain was counted a few times. The antigen remains undetermined. The PCR had 60 Vbeta and 13 Jbeta primers. Here immunoSEQ multiplex PCR was the method, and the copy in TCRdb shows in-frame clones only, minus some. The table includes about 150,000 clones, less than 85% detected once. The data originate from a study of cytomegalovirus exposure and HLA in healthy donors. Study context: Ancestry clustering placed around four fifths of about 400 genotyped donors in the Caucasian-associated cluster.

General study points: Most TCR sequences were rare, but some public TCRs occurred in many donors. Sequences of the TCR beta chain were said to predict the HLA-A and HLA-B alleles of most subjects accurately.

The CDR3 has 14 amino acids. The ends were cut back, 4 bases at V and 5 bases at J, with 9 bases in the middle. The germline V gene encodes CDR1 MNHEY and CDR2 SVGAGI. This clonotype was obtained from a man aged 50-60 years in good health and CMV-seropositive. The chain links TRBV6-5 to TRBJ1-6; tentative D call: TRBD1 (5 bases). Material for sequencing was PBMCs. The CDR3 is CASSSRQNNSPLHF. The CDR3, as DNA: TGTGCCAGCAGTTCAAGACAGAATAATTCACCCCTCCACTTT.